These 28 T cell receptor beta chains were all obtained from the same sample, sequenced in a study of radiotherapy plus CTLA-4 blockade in lung cancer. TCRdb's table, derived via immunoSEQ multiplex PCR, lists solely in-frame clones and lacks some. The top ten hold about 26% of the sample, which has more than 30,000 clones, approximately 75% seen once. Sample: peripheral blood, taken from a patient treated with radiotherapy plus ipilimumab. These receptors originate from a human donor with non-small cell lung cancer that progressed on radiotherapy plus ipilimumab.

This clone was found a few times. The V and J genes are TRBV5-4 and TRBJ1-3; D is ambiguous. The CDR3 is 15 residues long. Looked up from germline, CDR1 is SGHNT and CDR2 is YYREEE (reference sequence). V dropped 4 bases and J dropped 1 base, with 12 bases sitting between them. The CDR3 is CASSAYESSGNTIYF. CDR3 in DNA: TGTGCCAGCAGCGCCTACGAGTCTTCTGGAAACACCATATATTTT.

This rearrangement joins TRBV5-4 to TRBJ2-7, with TRBD1 matching 7 bases. The CDR3 extends over 15 amino acids. The junction had 7 bases not matched to a gene; V was cut back by 4 bases and J by 0 bases. CDR1 is SGHNT and CDR2 is YYREEE in the germline V gene (reference sequence). The CDR3 DNA is TGTGCCAGCAGCCCAGACCCAGGGGGCTCCTACGAGCAGTACTTC. It specifies CASSPDPGGSYEQYF.

The chain joins TRBV20-1 to TRBJ2-7; D is undetermined. Germline values: CDR1 DFQATT, CDR2 SNEGSKA (reference sequence). This CDR3 is 11 amino acids long. Trimming stripped 2 bases from V and 3 bases from J, with 5 bases between. CDR3 in amino acids: CSARSYYEQYF. In DNA, the CDR3 is TGCAGTGCTAGATCCTACTACGAGCAGTACTTC.

The chain combines TRBV5-1 with TRBJ2-1; the match to TRBD2 covers 10 bases. This CDR3 is 16 amino acids long. Losses at the gene ends were 4 bases for V and 0 bases for J; bases not matched to a gene: 4. From germline, CDR1 is SGHRS and CDR2 YFSETQ. CDR3 amino acids: CASSRTSGSSYNEQFF. CDR3 DNA: TGCGCCAGCAGCCGGACTAGCGGAAGCTCCTACAATGAGCAGTTCTTC.

This clone has a single count. The genes are TRBV5-1 and TRBJ1-1, with 7 bases matching TRBD1. The germline CDR1 and CDR2 sequences are SGHRS and YFSETQ. CDR3 size: 15 residues. V dropped 0 bases and J dropped 3; count of bases not matched to a gene: 5. The CDR3 here is CASSLGGTGDTEAFF. For the CDR3, the DNA is TGCGCCAGCAGCTTGGGGGGAACAGGGGACACTGAAGCTTTCTTT.

This clone was found a few times. The V gene is TRBV12-2, the J gene TRBJ2-7; the table's D call, TRBD2, was not checked against the DNA. TRBV12-2 is marked as a pseudogene. The CDR3 totals 15 residues. The CDR3: CASRFIAGGYYEQYF. In DNA, the CDR3 is TGTGCAAGTCGCTTTATAGCGGGGGGTTACTACGAGCAGTACTTC.

This rearrangement joins TRBV2 to TRBJ1-3, with D maybe TRBD1 (5 bases). V lost 10 bases, J lost 0 bases, and 10 bases lay in between. The CDR3 covers 13 residues. Germline lookup yields CDR1 SNHLY and CDR2 FYNNEI. This CDR3 reads CATRQSSGNTIYF. DNA for the CDR3: TGTGCCACCAGACAGAGCTCTGGAAACACCATATATTTT.

In nucleotides, the CDR3 is TGTGCCAGCACCCGGGGCCCCTCCGGGGGTTCTGGGGCCAACGTCCTGACTTTC. It translates to CASTRGPSGGSGANVLTF. This chain connects TRBV2 to TRBJ2-6; possibly TRBD2 for D (6 bases). Trimming left V 7 bases short and J 1 base short, with 20 bases between. The CDR3 contains 18 residues. From germline, CDR1 is SNHLY and CDR2 FYNNEI.

The J gene is TRBJ2-2, the V gene TRBV18; 9 bases fit TRBD1. V lost 1 base, J lost 5 bases, and 2 bases stayed unmatched. CDR1 and CDR2 from the germline V gene are KGHSH and LQKENI. This CDR3 has 15 residues. CDR3 coding DNA: TGTGCCAGCTCACCACAAGGACAGGGGACCGGGGAGCTGTTTTTT. This gives the protein CASSPQGQGTGELFF.

The rearrangement joins TRBV7-2 to TRBJ2-2, with 15 nucleotides matching TRBD2. This CDR3 is built from 18 residues. Germline V gives CDR1 SGHTA, CDR2 FQGNSA. J gave up 4 bases and V 5 bases, and 8 bases lay outside the gene matches. The DNA for the CDR3 is TGTGCCAGCAGCAAGGGACTAGCGGGGGGTAGCAGCACCGGGGAGCTGTTTTTT. This translates into CASSKGLAGGSSTGELFF.

V usage is TRBV4-2 and J usage is TRBJ2-7, with a tentative D call TRBD1 (6 bases). CDR3 size: 16 residues. CDR1 LGHNA and CDR2 YNFKEQ come from the germline V gene. V lost 1 base to trimming and J lost 3 bases, with 16 bases between them. The CDR3, as DNA: TGTGCCAGCAGCCAAGCCTCGGCAGGGGTAGGCTACGAGCAGTACTTC. It encodes CASSQASAGVGYEQYF.

This clone was detected only once. The rearrangement links TRBV5-1 to TRBJ2-2; 9 bases agree with TRBD1. The CDR3 runs 19 residues. Germline assignment: CDR1 SGHRS and CDR2 YFSETQ. Unmatched junction bases numbered 14, after V lost 4 bases and J lost 1 base. DNA of the CDR3: TGCGCCAGCAGCCCCCTGGGGACAGGGCTAACTCAGAACACCGGGGAGCTGTTTTTT. Protein product: CASSPLGTGLTQNTGELFF.

V is TRBV7-8 and J is TRBJ2-7; D gene unclear. Germline-derived CDR1 and CDR2 are SGHVS and FQNEAQ. Trimming removed 5 bases at V and 0 bases at J, with 8 bases between. CDR3 size: 13 residues. The CDR3: CASSATISYEQYF. CDR3 sequence (DNA): TGTGCCAGCAGCGCCACTATCTCCTACGAGCAGTACTTC.

J is TRBJ1-2 and V is TRBV29-1; TRBD1 is a possible D gene (6 bases). V was clipped by 4 bases and J by 8 bases, with 14 bases between them. Germline V CDR1 and CDR2: SQVTM, ANQGSEA. The CDR3 length is 12 residues. The CDR3 spells CSVAGHRLGYTF. CDR3 DNA: TGCAGCGTTGCGGGACATAGGCTAGGCTACACCTTC.

This clone was found a few times. A read error may produce the germline difference seen at one junction end. This chain uses TRBV7-9 with TRBJ1-2; D gene uncertain. Germline CDR1 reads SEHNR; CDR2 reads FQNEAQ (reference sequence). This CDR3 region has 14 residues. CDR3 amino acids: CASSFGWGVRESRF. The CDR3 region has the DNA TGTGCCAGCAGCTTTGGGTGGGGAGTGAGGGAGTCCCGCTTC.

The chain employs TRBV9 and TRBJ1-1; D is ambiguous. This CDR3 is built from 15 residues. The V gene's germline CDR1 is SGDLS and CDR2 YYNGEE. Between the trimmed V and J ends, which lost 3 bases and 7 bases, there was a span of 19 bases. The CDR3 nucleotides read TGTGCCAGCAGCGAAATCCCTTCACCCTCGAGTGAAGCTTTCTTT. It encodes CASSEIPSPSSEAFF.

The chain employs TRBV18 and TRBJ2-7; 7 bases map to TRBD2. The J segment lost 7 bases and the V segment lost 5 bases, leaving 17 bases of the junction unmatched. Germline V gene lookup returns CDR1 KGHSH and CDR2 LQKENI. The CDR3 covers 16 residues. For the CDR3, the DNA is TGTGCCAGCTCATCGACTCTGGGGGGGAGCCACCGGGAGCAGTACTTC. It encodes CASSSTLGGSHREQYF.

The genes are TRBV18 and TRBJ2-4; 11 positions agree with TRBD2. In germline, CDR1 is KGHSH, CDR2 LQKENI. The CDR3 loop spans 17 amino acids. J was trimmed by 3 bases and V by 3 bases; bases with no gene match: 7. Here the CDR3 reads CASSPVAGGPDKNIQYF. In DNA, the CDR3 is TGTGCCAGCTCACCCGTAGCGGGGGGGCCTGACAAAAACATTCAGTACTTC.

The genes are TRBV10-3 and TRBJ1-4, with D uncertain. V gave up 4 bases and J gave up 4 bases, with 7 bases separating them. The germline V gene has CDR1 ENHRY and CDR2 SYGVKD. The CDR3 loop spans 13 amino acids. This chain's CDR3 is CAISGGGNEKLFF. The CDR3 nucleotides are TGTGCCATCAGTGGGGGAGGTAATGAAAAACTGTTTTTT.

The rearrangement links TRBV9 to TRBJ1-5; weak D call: TRBD1 (6 bases). V shed 5 bases and J shed 4 bases, with 16 bases lying between them. This CDR3 contains 15 residues. The germline CDR1 and CDR2 sequences are SGDLS and YYNGEE. Here the CDR3 DNA reads TGTGCCAGCAGTGAACGCAGGGGAGGGAATCAGCCCCAGCATTTT. Protein sequence: CASSERRGGNQPQHF.

V is TRBV5-1 and J is TRBJ2-1; D perhaps matches TRBD1 (6 bases). The CDR3 is made up of 15 amino acids. From germline, CDR1 is SGHRS and CDR2 YFSETQ. Trimming removed 4 bases at V and 4 bases at J, with 15 bases between. CDR3 DNA: TGCGCCAGCAGCCGAAACAGGGACAATTACAATGAGCAGTTCTTC. Its protein is CASSRNRDNYNEQFF.

This rearrangement joins TRBV2 to TRBJ1-2; 8 bases line up with TRBD1. V dropped 5 bases and J dropped 3; count of bases not matched to a gene: 8. CDR3 length equals 15 residues. The V gene's germline CDR1 is SNHLY and CDR2 FYNNEI. The CDR3 sequence: CASSTGTGRDYGYTF. In nucleotides, the CDR3 is TGTGCCAGCAGTACCGGGACAGGTCGGGACTATGGCTACACCTTC.

This clone was seen once. This chain connects TRBV6-1 to TRBJ1-6; unclear D gene. Germline CDR1 MNHNS, CDR2 SASEGT. CDR3 size: 15 residues. The V end was cut by 2 bases, the J end by 0 bases, with 5 bases between. The CDR3 spells CASSELSSYNSPLHF. CDR3 in DNA: TGTGCCAGCAGTGAACTCAGCTCCTATAATTCACCCCTCCACTTT.

The genes are TRBV5-1 and TRBJ1-2, with D unresolved. The germline CDR1 and CDR2 sequences are SGHRS and YFSETQ. The CDR3 totals 14 residues. The ends were cut back, 1 base at V and 4 bases at J, with 11 bases in the middle. The CDR3 spells CASSLKLMSYGYTF. CDR3 sequence (DNA): TGCGCCAGCAGCTTGAAACTGATGTCCTATGGCTACACCTTC.

The chain recombines TRBV13 with TRBJ2-2; D perhaps matches TRBD1 (5 bases). Germline CDR1 and CDR2: PRHDT and FYEKMQ (reference sequence). Between the trimmed V and J ends, which lost 2 bases and 5 bases, there was a span of 15 bases. CDR3 size: 16 residues. The CDR3 region is CASSLWFGASTGELFF. CDR3 nucleotide sequence: TGTGCCAGCAGCTTATGGTTTGGGGCAAGTACCGGGGAGCTGTTTTTT. Full variable domain (rest looked up from reference TRBV13 and TRBJ2-2): AAGVIQSPRHLIKEKRETATLKCYPIPRHDTVYWYQQGPGQDPQFLISFYEKMQSDKGSIPDRFSAQQFSDYHSELNMSSLELGDSALYFCASSLWFGASTGELFFGEGSRLTVL.

The J gene is TRBJ2-3, the V gene TRBV5-1; 9 nucleotides line up with TRBD1. J gave up 3 bases and V 5 bases, and 10 bases lay outside the gene matches. The CDR3 length is 16 residues. Germline CDR1 SGHRS, CDR2 YFSETQ. DNA for the CDR3: TGCGCCAGCAGGCCTGCGTCACAGGGGGCGACAGATACGCAGTATTTT. Protein: CASRPASQGATDTQYF.

This clone was counted a few times. CDR3 bases: TGTGCCATCATGCCCGGGACAGGGGACTACGAGCAGTACTTC. Its translation is CAIMPGTGDYEQYF. The chain carries TRBV10-3 and TRBJ2-7, with 10 nucleotides matching TRBD1. The CDR3 is made up of 14 amino acids. Germline CDR1 reads ENHRY; CDR2 reads SYGVKD. After removal of 7 bases from V and 3 bases from J, the junction contained 6 bases not matched to a gene.

The gene calls are TRBV28 and TRBJ2-2, with D maybe TRBD2 (5 bases). Trimming left V 2 bases short and J 7 bases short, with 11 bases between. Germline V gives CDR1 MDHEN, CDR2 SYDVKM. The CDR3 totals 14 residues. CDR3 amino acids: CASSLGSNGGELFF. The CDR3 DNA is TGTGCCAGCAGTTTAGGGAGTAACGGCGGGGAGCTGTTTTTT.